Listed below are T cell receptor beta chains from one sample, sequenced in a study of PD-L1 blockade in urothelial cancer. The assay was immunoSEQ multiplex PCR, and TCRdb's table has in-frame clones only and misses some. The profile shows over 65,000 clones, under 90% of them singletons. The sequencing here drew on PBMCs, taken around atezolizumab (anti-PD-L1) treatment. The receptors originated from a man between 65 and 85 years old with urothelial cancer. The CDR3 runs from the conserved cysteine through the conserved F or W. Fields, in order: V gene, D gene, clone size, J gene, CDR3 protein, CDR3 DNA. A D gene is named only where the DNA matches it firmly. Size is stated for part of the rows, as once, few or many counts, or as a class when the clone is expanded.

>TRBV7-6|TRBD2|once|TRBJ2-3
CASSPEKTSGVTDTQYF
TGTGCCAGCAGCCCTGAAAAGACTAGCGGGGTCACAGATACGCAGTATTTT
>TRBV28|-|-|TRBJ2-7
CASSLAGVVYEQYF
TGTGCCAGCAGTTTGGCAGGGGTAGTCTACGAGCAGTACTTC
>TRBV28|-|-|TRBJ2-7
CASSEAGQLYEQYF
TGTGCCAGCAGTGAGGCAGGACAGTTATACGAGCAGTACTTC
>TRBV11-2|-|-|TRBJ1-5
CASSSGYNQPQHF
TGTGCCAGCAGCTCAGGGTACAATCAGCCCCAGCATTTT
>TRBV6-5|TRBD1|-|TRBJ1-1
CASTLTGEGTEAFF
TGTGCCAGCACCCTGACAGGGGAAGGCACTGAAGCTTTCTTT
>TRBV5-1|TRBD1|-|TRBJ2-1
CASSLGGTGNNEQFF
TGCGCCAGCAGCTTGGGCGGGACAGGGAACAATGAGCAGTTCTTC
>TRBV5-4|TRBD1|-|TRBJ1-2
CASSLGQGTTYGYTF
TGTGCCAGCAGCTTGGGACAGGGTACCACTTATGGCTACACCTTC
>TRBV19|-|-|TRBJ2-5
CASSIGGQQETQYF
TGTGCCAGTAGTATAGGAGGGCAGCAAGAGACCCAGTACTTC
>TRBV6-5|-|-|TRBJ2-7
CASNQRQADEQYF
TGTGCCAGCAACCAGCGTCAAGCGGACGAGCAGTACTTC
>TRBV7-6|TRBD2|-|TRBJ2-1
CASSFMPPTSGRAGYNEQFF
TGTGCCAGCAGCTTTATGCCTCCGACTAGCGGGAGGGCTGGCTACAATGAGCAGTTCTTC
>TRBV5-4|-|-|TRBJ1-1
CASSPERARGGNTEAFF
TGTGCCAGCAGCCCAGAGCGGGCTAGAGGAGGGAACACTGAAGCTTTCTTT
>TRBV28|-|-|TRBJ2-2
CASSLKGVVTGELFF
TGTGCCAGCAGTTTGAAGGGAGTGGTCACCGGGGAGCTGTTTTTT
>TRBV9|-|-|TRBJ1-1
CASSVDFQGTEAFF
TGTGCCAGCAGCGTAGATTTCCAGGGAACTGAAGCTTTCTTT
>TRBV5-8|TRBD1|-|TRBJ1-2
CATGDRQNYGYTF
TGTGCCACCGGGGACAGACAAAACTATGGCTACACCTTC
>TRBV29-1|TRBD2|-|TRBJ2-7
CSVGVSGSSYEQYF
TGCAGCGTTGGGGTTAGCGGGAGCTCCTACGAGCAGTACTTC
>TRBV21-1|-|-|TRBJ2-3
CASTHPGQAPRTDTQYF
TGTGCCAGCACCCACCCCGGACAGGCCCCACGGACAGATACGCAGTATTTT
>TRBV5-1|-|-|TRBJ2-1
CASSLDSPSRNEQFF
TGCGCCAGCAGCTTGGACTCGCCCTCCAGGAATGAGCAGTTCTTC
>TRBV5-5|-|once|TRBJ2-2
CASSLYTGANTGELFF
TGTGCCAGCAGCTTGTATACGGGAGCGAACACCGGGGAGCTGTTTTTT
>TRBV28|TRBD1|-|TRBJ1-2
CASLTQGKNYGYTF
TGTGCCAGCCTAACACAGGGGAAAAACTATGGCTACACCTTC
>TRBV28|TRBD1|-|TRBJ1-5
CATQRTGGKGQPQHF
TGTGCCACCCAAAGGACAGGGGGCAAGGGTCAGCCCCAGCATTTT
>TRBV7-8|TRBD2|-|TRBJ2-7
CATAEGASGIYEQYF
TGTGCCACCGCAGAAGGGGCTAGCGGGATTTACGAGCAGTACTTC
>TRBV5-1|TRBD2|-|TRBJ2-1
CASRRGGGLTYNEQFF
TGCGCCAGCAGGCGGGGGGGAGGCCTAACCTACAATGAGCAGTTCTTC
>TRBV20-1|-|-|TRBJ1-2
CSARRGYGYTF
TGCAGTGCCAGGAGGGGTTATGGCTACACCTTC
>TRBV20-1|-|-|TRBJ2-7
CSALHGGQYF
TGCAGTGCCCTCCACGGCGGGCAGTACTTC
>TRBV19|TRBD1|-|TRBJ1-2
CASSIQGDWGYTF
TGTGCCAGTAGTATCCAGGGGGATTGGGGCTACACCTTC
>TRBV28|TRBD2|once|TRBJ2-7
CASSSPGTSGSSHEQYF
TGTGCCAGCAGTTCGCCCGGGACTAGCGGGAGTAGCCACGAGCAGTACTTC
>TRBV10-1|TRBD1|-|TRBJ1-2
CASRVTGVVNYTF
TGCGCCAGCAGAGTGACAGGGGTGGTGAACTACACCTTC
>TRBV9|-|-|TRBJ2-3
CASSVTGSFGTDTQYF
TGTGCCAGCAGCGTAACAGGTTCTTTTGGCACAGATACGCAGTATTTT
>TRBV5-4|-|-|TRBJ1-1
CASSLVPGANTEAFF
TGTGCCAGCAGCTTGGTTCCGGGAGCGAACACTGAAGCTTTCTTT
>TRBV5-1|TRBD1|-|TRBJ2-7
CASSSHGTGGWSSRDEQYF
TGCGCCAGCAGCTCACATGGGACAGGGGGTTGGTCCTCCAGGGACGAGCAGTACTTC
>TRBV4-1|TRBD2|-|TRBJ2-2
CASSHAGGLDTGELFF
TGCGCCAGCAGCCATGCGGGAGGGCTTGACACCGGGGAGCTGTTTTTT
>TRBV5-4|TRBD2|-|TRBJ2-3
CASSLGLAGLTDTQYF
TGTGCCAGCAGCCTCGGACTAGCGGGACTCACAGATACGCAGTATTTT
>TRBV21-1|-|-|TRBJ1-1
CASSKGWPANTEAFF
TGTGCCAGCAGCAAAGGTTGGCCTGCTAACACTGAAGCTTTCTTT
>TRBV28|TRBD1|-|TRBJ2-3
CASREQGTDTQYF
TGTGCCAGCAGGGAACAGGGGACAGATACGCAGTATTTT
>TRBV19|TRBD1|-|TRBJ2-1
CASSIYAGTVYNEQFF
TGTGCCAGTAGTATCTATGCCGGGACAGTGTACAATGAGCAGTTCTTC
>TRBV10-2|TRBD2|-|TRBJ2-1
CASTAKGLAGASSYNEQFF
TGCGCCAGCACTGCTAAGGGACTAGCGGGTGCGAGCTCCTACAATGAGCAGTTCTTC
>TRBV7-3|TRBD1|once|TRBJ2-1
CASIQRDRGHYEQFF
TGTGCCAGCATCCAACGTGACAGGGGGCACTATGAGCAGTTCTTC
>TRBV7-3|-|-|TRBJ2-7
CASSLSSFWVWTPGYEQYF
TGTGCCAGCAGCTTAAGTAGCTTTTGGGTTTGGACTCCCGGCTACGAGCAGTACTTC
>TRBV28|TRBD2|-|TRBJ2-7
CASSSGGLGRRREQYF
TGTGCCAGCAGTTCGGGGGGGTTGGGGCGTCGACGCGAGCAGTACTTC
>TRBV28|-|once|TRBJ2-7
CASRGKGGSYEQYF
TGTGCCAGCAGGGGGAAGGGGGGGTCCTACGAGCAGTACTTC
>TRBV9|TRBD1|-|TRBJ1-1
CASSPRPGTGSTEAFF
TGTGCCAGCAGCCCTCGTCCCGGGACAGGGAGCACTGAAGCTTTCTTT
>TRBV6-1|-|-|TRBJ2-2
CASSPILNTGELFF
TGTGCCAGCAGCCCAATTTTGAACACCGGGGAGCTGTTTTTT
>TRBV11-2|-|once|TRBJ1-2
CASSLDSSGYTF
TGTGCCAGCAGCTTAGATTCGAGTGGCTACACCTTC
>TRBV28|TRBD1|-|TRBJ2-2
CASSLKRTGAGELFF
TGTGCCAGCAGTTTAAAACGCACAGGGGCCGGGGAGCTGTTTTTT
>TRBV6-4|TRBD1|large|TRBJ2-1
CASSDRTGGFDEQFF
TGTGCCAGCAGTGACAGGACAGGGGGCTTTGATGAGCAGTTCTTC
>TRBV27|-|-|TRBJ2-3
CASSLFPQWDTQYF
TGTGCCAGCAGTTTATTCCCCCAGTGGGATACGCAGTATTTT